Below, one TCR beta chain is given with its context. These data come from a study of somatic mutations in cytotoxic T cells in rheumatoid arthritis. Method: immunoSEQ multiplex PCR; TCRdb's copy keeps in-frame clones and lacks some. The table shows approximately 15,000 clones, with about three quarters occurring only once. V was clipped by 1 base and J by 3 bases, with 4 bases between them. The CDR3 sequence is 13 residues long. Germline V CDR1 and CDR2: SGHAT, FQNNGV. V is TRBV11-2 and J is TRBJ2-1; no reliable D call. The source material was CD8+ T cells sorted from blood. The clonotype comes from an adult with rheumatoid arthritis. CDR3 loop: CASSLVSYNEQFF. The CDR3 region has the DNA TGTGCCAGCAGCTTAGTCAGCTACAATGAGCAGTTCTTC.